Below are 2 T cell receptor beta chains sequenced from a single sample in a study of blood T cell repertoires in COVID-19. Data came from immunoSEQ multiplex PCR; TCRdb stores just in-frame clones and leaves some out. The sample includes roughly 570,000 clones, roughly nine tenths seen only once; the top ten take 7.8%. The sequenced sample consisted of peripheral blood. The receptor set was obtained from a woman between 45 and 60 years old with COVID-19, enrolled during active disease.

The CDR3 nucleotides are TGCGCCAGCAGCTCGGGACTACGGGGTGTCGATGAGCAGTTCTTC. Translating gives CASSSGLRGVDEQFF. V usage is TRBV5-1 and J usage is TRBJ2-1; 7 nucleotides line up with TRBD2. The CDR3 sequence is 15 residues long. J was trimmed by 8 bases and V by 3 bases; bases with no gene match: 11. The V gene's germline CDR1 is SGHRS and CDR2 YFSETQ.

V usage is TRBV18 and J usage is TRBJ1-3; TRBD1 matches at 10 bases. Germline-derived CDR1 and CDR2 are KGHSH and LQKENI. Unmatched junction bases numbered 9, after V lost 3 bases and J lost 7 bases. The length of the CDR3 is 16 residues. This chain's CDR3 is CASSPAATGGSNTIYF. The CDR3 DNA reads as TGTGCCAGCTCACCGGCGGCGACAGGGGGCTCGAACACCATATATTTT.